This T cell receptor beta chain derives from a study of CD8+ T cells in alopecia areata (dated by TCRdb to 2017 to 2018). Background on the whole study: To study T cell clonal expansion in alopecia areata, the researchers applied high-throughput TCRbeta sequencing to both the C3H/HeJ mouse model and human patients. RNA came from the PAXgene miRNA kit for fixed scalp, the miRNeasy kit for PBMCs, and the RNeasy kit for mouse skin. Scalp tissue and sorted CD4+ and CD8+ peripheral blood T cells from patchy and totalis/universalis alopecia areata patients and from healthy controls were covered by human TCRbeta sequencing. Clonality in the scalp was compared among normal scalp (n=4), patchy alopecia areata scalp (n=8), and alopecia totalis/universalis scalp (n=8). TCRbeta CDR3 regions were amplified by immunoSEQ multiplex PCR with 35 Vbeta forward and 13 Jbeta reverse primers. General findings and caveats noted by the study authors: Higher clonality and more expanded CD8+ clones were observed in lesional scalp than in normal scalp, particularly in alopecia totalis/universalis, a finding suggestive of antigenic drive. Scalp TCR repertoire analysis is complicated because resident alphabeta T cells in normal human skin are also sequenced, whereas mouse skin is dominated by gammadelta T cells. TCR sequences shared between patients were less clear than in mice, possibly partly because of HLA diversity in the patient population.

Library prep was done by the immunoSEQ multiplex PCR assay. RNA was extracted from all samples and reverse transcribed into cDNA as template for TCR sequencing. SuperScript III was used to make first-strand cDNA, primed with a 2:1 mix of oligo-dT and random hexamers. A synthetic immune receptor repertoire was used to gauge amplification bias, and whatever bias remained was removed computationally. For the original study's pipeline: Raw reads were preprocessed to remove errors, and CDR3 was defined according to IMGT conventions as the region from the conserved cysteine to phenylalanine. Clonality was computed as 1 minus the Shannon entropy, with the entropy normalized by log2 of the number of productive unique TCRs. Scalp TCRbeta sequences were cross-referenced with sorted blood CD4 and CD8 repertoires so that the CD4 or CD8 identity of scalp clones could be inferred. As stored in TCRdb, this immuneACCESS dataset retains in-frame rearrangements with V and J assigned. A fraction of the clones does not appear; measured against another copy, unresolved V genes explain less than half of the discrepancy, and the remainder lacks a known reason. V, J and clone size are taken as reported in that table, and D and trimming were inferred from the DNA itself. Across this sample there are 100,000 to 130,000 clones, with approximately 59% seen only once. The biggest ten clones account for 20% of the sample.

CDR1 and CDR2 were assigned from the germline V gene (reference sequence) as MNHEY and SMNVEV. Measured from the cysteine to the phenylalanine, the CDR3 is 15 residues long. Only the CDR3 region is kept as DNA, spanning 45 bases read in frame from base 1. Unmatched junction bases come to 5, with V trimmed by 5 bases and J by 0 bases. PBMCs were separated by density centrifugation and stained for CD3, CD4 and CD8, after which CD4+ and CD8+ T cells were sorted on a FACSAria. Scalp biopsies and blood samples were obtained from unaffected controls. This clone was seen a handful of times. Its antigen specificity is not known. Within one base of it there is no much larger clone, and no base qualities were kept.

The specimen was CD8+ T cells sorted from blood. The receptor's source is a human donor in good health. This chain joins TRBV27 to TRBJ2-7; a stretch of 9 junction bases matches TRBD1. The CDR3 here reads CASSTGGQGSYEQYF. The DNA reads as follows: TGTGCCAGCAGTACTGGGGGACAGGGCTCCTACGAGCAGTACTTC.